Listed below are T cell receptor beta chains from one sample, sequenced in a study of identical twins. TCRdb independently ran MiXCR on the 5' RACE reads; one entry per CDR3 protein. The sample has 250,000 or so distinct CDR3 sequences, about 8% seen once. The sample was also linked to a second study, of yellow fever vaccine responses in identical twins.

The source material was CD8+ T cells sorted from blood. Source of these receptors: a woman between 18 and 30 years old in good health. Both conserved end residues are part of each CDR3. D genes are given only for firm matches. Clone size is given for some rows only: seen once, a few or many times, or a class if the clone is expanded.

J	D	size	V	DNA	CDR3
TRBJ2-3	TRBD2	-	TRBV20-1	TGCAGTGCTAGCGTTTTCGGGACTAGCTCGGCAGATACGCAGTATTTT	CSASVFGTSSADTQYF
TRBJ2-2	-	many	TRBV12-3/TRBV12-4	TGTGCCAGCAGAGATGGACTCGACCGGGAGCTGTTTTTT	CASRDGLDRELFF
TRBJ1-5	TRBD1	few	TRBV12-3/TRBV12-4	TGTGCCAGCAGTGACCAGGGGGGAGGGCACCCAACCCAGCATTTT	CASSDQGGGHPTQHF
TRBJ2-6	-	many	TRBV12-3/TRBV12-4	TGTGCCAGCAGTACAGTTAAAGGGTCTGGGGCCAACGTCCTGACTTTC	CASSTVKGSGANVLTF
TRBJ2-3	-	-	TRBV5-6	TGTGCCAGCGGGGGGTCGTCCGCAGATACGCAGTATTTT	CASGGSSADTQYF
TRBJ2-3	TRBD2	many	TRBV6-2/TRBV6-3	TGTGCCAGCAGTTACTCGACTAGCTGGGGCACAGATACGCAGTATTTT	CASSYSTSWGTDTQYF
TRBJ2-4	-	-	TRBV27	TGTGCCAGCAGTCCCTCGGTAGCCAAAAACATTCAGTACTTC	CASSPSVAKNIQYF
TRBJ1-1	-	few	TRBV27	TGTGCCAGCAGTCTAACCCCAGGGATGAACACTGAAGCTTTCTTT	CASSLTPGMNTEAFF
TRBJ2-3	-	many	TRBV5-1	TGCGCCAGCAGCTTTAGGGATGTGGAGACAGATACGCAGTATTTT	CASSFRDVETDTQYF
TRBJ2-5	TRBD2	few	TRBV9	TGTGCCAGCAGCGTAGAACTAGCGGGGGGGCCGAAGACCCAGTACTTC	CASSVELAGGPKTQYF
TRBJ2-2	-	few	TRBV23-1	TGCGCCAGCAGTCCAAGGACATATAACACCGGGGAGCTGTTTTTT	CASSPRTYNTGELFF
TRBJ2-3	-	few	TRBV7-8	TGTGCCAGCAGCCCGGGCAGAGTGGTGTTGAGCGCAGATACGCAGTATTTT	CASSPGRVVLSADTQYF
TRBJ2-3	-	few	TRBV28	TGTGCCAGCAGACTGTCTGGGGAGCCTCCCACAGATACGCAGTATTTT	CASRLSGEPPTDTQYF
TRBJ2-1	-	few	TRBV15	TGTGCCACTACTCGGGATCGGGGCAGCTCCTACAATGAGCAGTTCTTC	CATTRDRGSSYNEQFF
TRBJ2-7	-	-	TRBV29-1	TGCAGCGTTTCAGGACCCCTTTTAGACGAGCAGTACTTC	CSVSGPLLDEQYF
TRBJ2-5	-	few	TRBV7-9	TGTGCCAGCAGCCCAAGTATAGGAAGAGGGACCCAGTACTTC	CASSPSIGRGTQYF
TRBJ2-1	TRBD2	-	TRBV6-1	TGTGCCAGCAGAAAAGGGACTAGCGGGAGGGCCAGGAATGAGCAGTTCTTC	CASRKGTSGRARNEQFF